Following are 25 T cell receptor beta chains from one sample sequenced in a study of vaccination and CD4 T cells after COVID-19. Stated treatment: approximately nine-day PBMC culture with coronavirus spike peptide pools or control peptides (ViraFEST assay). The study sequenced cultured CD4+ T cell DNA using the Oncomine TCR Beta short-read assay. TCRdb re-derived calls from the PCR reads in MiXCR, one entry per CDR3 protein. The sample gives about 13,000 distinct CDR3 sequences, 43% of which show up once; approximately 19% is in the top ten. These receptors' targets are unknown. Input material: cultured CD4+ T cells from blood. The source of these receptors is a human donor with COVID-19.

This clonotype has just a few counts. The chain has TRBV7-9 and TRBJ2-3; D is undetermined. The CDR3 sequence is 14 residues long. The germline CDR1 and CDR2 sequences are SEHNR and FQNEAQ (reference sequence). Trimming stripped 5 bases from V and 0 bases from J, with 9 bases between. CDR3 bases: TGTGCCAGCAGCCGCGTGGGTAGCACAGATACGCAGTATTTT. As protein: CASSRVGSTDTQYF.

The CDR3 protein is CASSLRRRGSNQPQHF. CDR3 bases: TGTGCCAGCAGCTTAAGGCGGAGAGGGAGCAATCAGCCCCAGCATTTT. V gene TRBV7-9 combines with J gene TRBJ1-5; D is unresolved. This CDR3 is built from 16 residues. Germline values: CDR1 SEHNR, CDR2 FQNEAQ (reference sequence). The V end was cut by 2 bases, the J end by 1 base, with 12 bases between.

The chain has TRBV5-1 and TRBJ2-3, with a tentative D call TRBD2 (5 bases). Trimming removed 3 bases from V and 2 bases from J, with 13 bases in between. This CDR3 has 15 amino acids. Looked up from germline, CDR1 is SGHRS and CDR2 is YFSETQ. The CDR3 loop is CASSSVRAHTDTQYF. In DNA form, the CDR3 reads TGCGCCAGCAGCTCCGTGAGGGCCCACACAGATACGCAGTATTTT.

CDR3 sequence: CASSGTGNQPQHF. CDR3 DNA sequence: TGTGCCAGCTCAGGGACAGGTAATCAGCCCCAGCATTTT. The gene calls are TRBV18 and TRBJ1-5, with 8 bases identical to TRBD1. The CDR3 totals 13 residues. Germline CDR1 and CDR2: KGHSH and LQKENI. Trimming at V came to 5 bases and at J to 4 bases, leaving 1 base not matched to a gene.

The V gene is TRBV6-1, the J gene TRBJ1-5, with TRBD1 as a possible D gene (5 bases). V lost 5 bases and J 2 bases, leaving 10 bases between the germline ends. The CDR3 length is 14 residues. Germline V gene sequence: CDR1 MNHNS, CDR2 SASEGT. CDR3 protein: CASSRDGGNQPQHF. CDR3 coding DNA: TGTGCCAGCAGTCGGGACGGCGGCAATCAGCCCCAGCATTTT.

This rearrangement joins TRBV12-3 or TRBV12-4 to TRBJ1-1; 10 positions match TRBD1. The V and J ends lost 6 bases and 4 bases, in that order; junction bases with no gene match: 14. There are 17 residues in the CDR3. DNA for the CDR3: TGTGCCAGCAGCCTCGTCCCGGGACAGGGGCCGAGCACTGAAGCTTTCTTT. Translated: CASSLVPGQGPSTEAFF.

The chain joins TRBV9 to TRBJ1-1, with D hard to call. The CDR3 extends over 12 amino acids. The ends were cut back, 3 bases at V and 2 bases at J, with 5 bases in the middle. The germline V gene encodes CDR1 SGDLS and CDR2 YYNGEE. CDR3 sequence: CASSAVNTEAFF. CDR3 in DNA: TGTGCCAGCAGCGCCGTAAACACTGAAGCTTTCTTT.

The genes are TRBV20-1 and TRBJ1-6; perhaps TRBD1 as D (6 bases). Per the germline V gene, CDR1 is DFQATT and CDR2 is SNEGSKA (reference sequence). The CDR3 is 16 amino acids. The V end lost 1 base, the J end lost 9 bases, and 19 bases lay between the germline ends. CDR3 DNA: TGCAGTGCTAGAGGAATGCGTGGGGGCCTAACTTCACCCCTCCACTTT. Translation gives CSARGMRGGLTSPLHF.

The chain combines TRBV27 with TRBJ1-5, with unresolved D. The CDR3 covers 14 residues. Germline V gene sequence: CDR1 MNHEY, CDR2 SMNVEV (reference sequence). V shed 5 bases and J shed 0 bases, with 8 bases lying between them. CDR3 in DNA: TGTGCCAGCAGTGGAGGGTATAGCAATCAGCCCCAGCATTTT. The encoded protein is CASSGGYSNQPQHF.

This clonotype was observed a handful of times. The chain joins TRBV11-2 to TRBJ1-2, with 11 bases matching TRBD1. The CDR3 covers 15 residues. V lost 6 bases and J lost 2; bases outside the gene matches: 5. Germline loops: CDR1 SGHAT, CDR2 FQNNGV. As DNA, the CDR3 is TGTGCCAGCAGAACCCGGGACAGGGGGAACTATGGCTACACCTTC. It translates to CASRTRDRGNYGYTF.

The J gene is TRBJ1-6, the V gene TRBV27; D unresolved. Between the trimmed V and J ends, which lost 7 bases and 4 bases, there was a span of 11 bases. CDR1 and CDR2 (germline): MNHEY, SMNVEV (reference sequence). CDR3 size: 14 residues. CDR3 nucleotides: TGTGCCAGCATCCTAATGGGGTATAATTCACCCCTCCACTTT. Its protein is CASILMGYNSPLHF.

This clonotype was counted between two and nine times. The gene calls are TRBV6-1 and TRBJ1-5; 7 nucleotides align to TRBD1. Germline V lookup: CDR1 MNHNS, CDR2 SASEGT. The CDR3 is made up of 14 amino acids. Trimming removed 2 bases from V and 4 bases from J; junction bases left unmatched: 2. The CDR3 protein is CASSERGRNQPQHF. CDR3 sequence (DNA): TGTGCCAGCAGTGAAAGGGGGCGAAATCAGCCCCAGCATTTT.

The chain carries TRBV5-8 and TRBJ1-6; possibly TRBD1 for D (5 bases). The V and J ends lost 2 bases and 7 bases respectively, with 10 bases between them. Germline V gives CDR1 SGHTS, CDR2 YDEGEE. CDR3 length: 14 amino acids. CDR3 loop: CASSFTQGNSPLHF. Written as DNA, the CDR3 is TGTGCCAGCAGCTTTACCCAGGGAAATTCACCCCTCCACTTT.

There are a few counts of this clonotype. The J gene is TRBJ1-2, the V gene TRBV28, with TRBD1 as a possible D gene (5 bases). The CDR3 runs to 13 residues. V lost 5 bases and J lost 9, with 16 bases in between. Germline loops: CDR1 MDHEN, CDR2 SYDVKM. The CDR3 region has the DNA TGTGCCAGCAGTACCGGGACGGCTCTTCGCTACACCTTC. It is translated as CASSTGTALRYTF.

The rearrangement joins TRBV4-2 to TRBJ2-5, with D unresolved. Germline V gene lookup returns CDR1 LGHNA and CDR2 YNFKEQ. The CDR3 sequence is 18 residues long. Deletions cut 4 bases from V and 4 bases from J, with 25 bases between. The CDR3 nucleotides read TGTGCCAGCAGCCCTAGAAAAGGCGGTCGGACCTCTCCAGAGACCCAGTACTTC. It codes for CASSPRKGGRTSPETQYF.

The gene calls are TRBV7-3 and TRBJ2-1, with 9 nucleotides matching TRBD1. The CDR3 length is 14 residues. The ends lost 1 base at V and 12 bases at J; junction bases unmatched: 7. Germline V gene data show CDR1 as SGHTA and CDR2 as FQGTGA. The CDR3 protein is CASSLKGTGTRQFF. CDR3 DNA: TGTGCCAGCAGCTTAAAGGGGACAGGGACTCGGCAGTTCTTC.

The gene calls are TRBV20-1 and TRBJ1-6; the D gene is possibly TRBD1 (6 bases). CDR3 size: 15 residues. The germline gives CDR1 DFQATT, CDR2 SNEGSKA (reference sequence). The ends were cut back, 3 bases at V and 0 bases at J, with 9 bases in the middle. The CDR3 spells CSARRGGSYNSPLHF. The CDR3 coding sequence is TGCAGTGCTAGGAGAGGGGGCTCCTATAATTCACCCCTCCACTTT.

The rearrangement joins TRBV5-8 to TRBJ1-2, with no clear D. This CDR3 is 14 amino acids long. V lost 0 bases and J lost 4, with 10 bases in between. Germline values: CDR1 SGHTS, CDR2 YDEGEE. This chain's CDR3 is CASSLDYVSYGYTF. The CDR3 DNA reads as TGTGCCAGCAGCTTGGATTATGTGAGCTATGGCTACACCTTC.

The chain carries TRBV19 and TRBJ2-3, with 12 bases matching TRBD2. J was trimmed by 2 bases and V by 1 base; bases with no gene match: 13. CDR1 and CDR2 (germline): LNHDA, SQIVND (reference sequence). The CDR3 spans 20 residues. The CDR3 DNA is TGTGCCAGTAGTATAGCCCCTAGCGGGGGGGCTAAGATCCTCACAGATACGCAGTATTTT. This encodes CASSIAPSGGAKILTDTQYF. Full variable domain (outside the CDR3, taken from reference TRBV19 and TRBJ2-3): DGGITQSPKYLFRKEGQNVTLSCEQNLNHDAMYWYRQDPGQGLRLIYYSQIVNDFQKGDIAEGYSVSREKKESFPLTVTSAQKNPTAFYLCASSIAPSGGAKILTDTQYFGPGTRLTVL.

The chain links TRBV11-3 to TRBJ2-2, with 8 bases lining up with TRBD2. Germline CDR1 is SGHNT and CDR2 is YENEEA. This CDR3 has 14 amino acids. Unmatched junction bases numbered 1, after V lost 2 bases and J lost 5 bases. The CDR3 region is CASSLRGGTGELFF. CDR3 coding DNA: TGTGCCAGCAGCTTACGGGGGGGGACCGGGGAGCTGTTTTTT.

The chain carries TRBV7-9 and TRBJ1-2; weak D call: TRBD1 (6 bases). The CDR3 contains 15 residues. In germline, CDR1 is SEHNR, CDR2 FQNEAQ (reference sequence). Trimming cost V 0 bases and J 4 bases, with 12 bases left between them. The CDR3 spells CASSLAWTELYGYTF. The CDR3 bases are TGTGCCAGCAGCTTAGCATGGACAGAGCTCTATGGCTACACCTTC.

The chain combines TRBV12-3 or TRBV12-4 with TRBJ2-7; D could derive from TRBD1 or TRBD2 (7 bases each). V was clipped by 2 bases and J by 1 base, with 9 bases between them. The CDR3 length is 14 residues. Here the CDR3 reads CASSLQGGSYEQYF. CDR3 nucleotide sequence: TGTGCCAGCAGTTTACAGGGGGGGTCCTACGAGCAGTACTTC.

The V and J genes are TRBV7-9 and TRBJ2-1, with TRBD2 as a possible D gene (5 bases). From germline, CDR1 is SEHNR and CDR2 FQNEAQ (reference sequence). Trimming removed 5 bases from V and 7 bases from J, with 15 bases in between. This CDR3 contains 14 residues. CDR3 amino acids: CASSQHNGVNEQFF. The CDR3 DNA sequence: TGTGCCAGCAGCCAACATAACGGGGTAAATGAGCAGTTCTTC. Using reference TRBV7-9 and TRBJ2-1 for the parts outside the CDR3, the full variable domain is DTGVSQNPRHKITKRGQNVTFRCDPISEHNRLYWYRQTLGQGPEFLTYFQNEAQLEKSRLLSDRFSAERPKGSFSTLEIQRTEQGDSAMYLCASSQHNGVNEQFFGPGTRLTVL.

The rearrangement uses TRBV14 and TRBJ1-2; D is uncertain. V lost 0 bases and J lost 4, with 9 bases in between. Germline CDR1 and CDR2: SGHDN and FVKESK. The length of the CDR3 is 14 residues. CDR3 loop: CASSQDAEAYGYTF. CDR3 nucleotides: TGTGCCAGCAGCCAAGACGCGGAAGCCTATGGCTACACCTTC. The complete variable domain, with remaining parts taken from reference TRBV14 and TRBJ1-2, reads EAGVTQFPSHSVIEKGQTVTLRCDPISGHDNLYWYRRVMGKEIKFLLHFVKESKQDESGMPNNRFLAERTGGTYSTLKVQPAELEDSGVYFCASSQDAEAYGYTFGSGTRLTVV.

The genes are TRBV9 and TRBJ1-1, with D possibly being TRBD1 (6 bases). The CDR3 totals 14 residues. CDR1 is SGDLS, CDR2 YYNGEE, per germline. The V and J ends lost 4 bases and 5 bases respectively, with 15 bases between them. CDR3: CASSQGQGSTEAFF. Written as DNA, the CDR3 is TGTGCCAGCAGCCAGGGGCAGGGGAGTACTGAAGCTTTCTTT.